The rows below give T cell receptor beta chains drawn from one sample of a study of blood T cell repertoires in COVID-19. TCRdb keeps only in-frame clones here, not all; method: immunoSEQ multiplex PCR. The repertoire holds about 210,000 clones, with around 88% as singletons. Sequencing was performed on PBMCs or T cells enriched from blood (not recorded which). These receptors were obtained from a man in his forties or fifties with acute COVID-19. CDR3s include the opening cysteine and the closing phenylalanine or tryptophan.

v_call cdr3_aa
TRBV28 CASSLWGTGRYEQYF
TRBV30 CAWRGGGVEKLFF
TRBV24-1 CATSETSGRAPGELFF
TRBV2 CASIRTGISYEQYF
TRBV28 CASMGNERGITDTQYF
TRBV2 CASSEILAGVDTQYF
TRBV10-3 CAISPGPQDTEAFF
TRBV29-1 CSVEEGPYDPQHF
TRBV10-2 CASMSSGTPYEQYF
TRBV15 CATLPEAGVLSGANVLTF
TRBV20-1 CSARGLSQQYF
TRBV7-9 CASSTGTYTEAFF
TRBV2 CASSDGTSEAFF
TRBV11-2 CASSSPYSGANVLTF
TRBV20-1 CSASKSGRAGREQYF